This TCR beta chain was found in a study of blood T cells in healthy people across ages. The CDR3 has 12 residues. Looked up from germline, CDR1 is MNHEY and CDR2 is SVGEGT. Alongside a J-beta primer mix, a sample-barcoded 5' primer served in a second PCR lasting about 7 to 12 cycles. Each CDR3 protein is one row after TCRdb ran MiXCR on the 5' RACE reads. The sample contains about a million distinct CDR3 sequences, roughly 47% of which appear only once. Sequencing was carried out using blood. The sequence came from an older woman in good health. J is TRBJ2-4 and V is TRBV6-2 or TRBV6-3; unclear D gene. The J call is doubtful: the DNA matches TRBJ2-7 better. CDR3 residues: CASTRHLYEQYF. The CDR3 nucleotides are TGTGCCAGCACAAGACACCTCTACGAGCAGTACTTC.